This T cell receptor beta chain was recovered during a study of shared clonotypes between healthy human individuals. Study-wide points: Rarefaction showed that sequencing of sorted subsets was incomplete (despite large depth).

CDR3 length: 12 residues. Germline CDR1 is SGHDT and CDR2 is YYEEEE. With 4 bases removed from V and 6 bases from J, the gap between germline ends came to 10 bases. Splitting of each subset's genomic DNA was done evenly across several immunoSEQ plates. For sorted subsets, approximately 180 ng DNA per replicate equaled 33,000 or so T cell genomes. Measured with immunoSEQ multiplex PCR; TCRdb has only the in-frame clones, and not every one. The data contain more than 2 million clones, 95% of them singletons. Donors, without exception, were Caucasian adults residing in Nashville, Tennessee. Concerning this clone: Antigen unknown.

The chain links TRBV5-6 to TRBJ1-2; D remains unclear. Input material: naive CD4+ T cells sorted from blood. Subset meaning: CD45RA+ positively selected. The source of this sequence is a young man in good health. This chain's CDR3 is CASSPGLDGYTF. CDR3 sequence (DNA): TGTGCCAGCAGCCCCGGACTGGATGGCTACACCTTC.